This T cell receptor beta chain stems from a study of neurological immune-mediated disorders. This clonotype was recorded at least ten times. Time point reported: technical triplicate 2. The V end lost 6 bases, the J end lost 9 bases, and 15 bases lay between the germline ends. The CDR3 has 12 residues. The V gene's germline CDR1 is DFQATT and CDR2 SNEGSKA (reference sequence). A single record per CDR3 protein comes from TCRdb applying MiXCR to the 5' RACE reads. Among about 59,000 distinct CDR3 sequences listed, 24% were seen once. The source is a man aged 55 to 70 with HTLV-1-associated myelopathy (HAM/TSP). The chain combines TRBV20-1 with TRBJ2-1; TRBD1 is a possible D gene (6 bases). Sequencing used PBMCs. The chain's CDR3 is CSAPTGTGEQFF. As DNA, the CDR3 is TGCAGTGCGCCGACAGGAACTGGTGAGCAGTTCTTC.